The 18 T cell receptor beta chains below were found in one sample sequenced in a study of patients and donors after allogeneic stem cell transplantation. TCRdb reprocessed the RT-PCR reads via MiXCR and lists one record per CDR3 protein. The sample has around 82,000 distinct CDR3 sequences, roughly 5.1% seen once. The sequencing sample was made of blood, either unsorted or a sorted T cell fraction (not recorded which). Receptors originate from a human donor who was either an allogeneic HSCT recipient or a stem cell or donor lymphocyte infusion donor (not recorded which). It is not recorded whose cells these are; they may come from a transplant donor.

This clonotype was recorded at least ten times. V gene TRBV7-9 combines with J gene TRBJ1-4; no reliable D call. The CDR3 runs to 16 residues. The germline gives CDR1 SEHNR, CDR2 FQNEAQ (reference sequence). Trimming took 1 base from V and 10 from J, leaving 19 bases between them. The CDR3 region has the DNA TGTGCCAGCAGCTTAGGATATGGGGAAGGAAGTGGAAAACTGTTTTTT. Amino acids: CASSLGYGEGSGKLFF. The entire variable domain, with the rest obtained from reference TRBV7-9 and TRBJ1-4, is as follows: DTGVSQNPRHKITKRGQNVTFRCDPISEHNRLYWYRQTLGQGPEFLTYFQNEAQLEKSRLLSDRFSAERPKGSFSTLEIQRTEQGDSAMYLCASSLGYGEGSGKLFFGSGTQLSVL.

The chain links TRBV18 to TRBJ1-3; D is ambiguous. The CDR3 runs 16 residues. The germline CDR1 and CDR2 sequences are KGHSH and LQKENI. The V and J ends lost 3 bases and 4 bases respectively, with 16 bases between them. CDR3 amino acids: CASSPQRDTLGNTIYF. CDR3 sequence (DNA): TGTGCCAGCTCACCCCAGCGGGATACCCTCGGAAACACCATATATTTT.

The V gene is TRBV20-1, the J gene TRBJ2-7, with unresolved D. The germline V gene encodes CDR1 DFQATT and CDR2 SNEGSKA (reference sequence). V lost 0 bases and J lost 2, with 14 bases in between. The CDR3 is made up of 15 amino acids. In DNA, the CDR3 is TGCAGTGCTAGAGATCTAAAGGATAATCCCTACGAGCAGTACTTC. Protein: CSARDLKDNPYEQYF.

The table lists this clonotype with a few counts. This chain connects TRBV6-1 to TRBJ2-3; 8 bases match TRBD2. Germline V gene lookup returns CDR1 MNHNS and CDR2 SASEGT. The CDR3 loop spans 16 amino acids. Trimming cost V 5 bases and J 6 bases; bases outside gene matches: 13. Here the CDR3 DNA reads TGTGCCAGCAGTCCCCGGGGGGGCGGGGTTGGGGATACGCAGTATTTT. Translated: CASSPRGGGVGDTQYF.

This clonotype has ten or more counts. V and J are TRBV11-2 and TRBJ2-1; 7 bases are a match to TRBD2. This CDR3 region has 16 residues. Per the germline V gene, CDR1 is SGHAT and CDR2 is FQNNGV. J was trimmed by 1 base and V by 4 bases; bases with no gene match: 7. The CDR3 spells CASSSYAGVSYNEQFF. The CDR3 coding sequence is TGTGCCAGCAGCTCCTACGCGGGGGTTTCCTACAATGAGCAGTTCTTC.

This clonotype is labeled medium-sized. The chain is built from TRBV7-9 and TRBJ1-1; D remains ambiguous. The CDR3 totals 13 residues. Trimming left V 1 base short and J 1 base short, with 4 bases between. Germline V gives CDR1 SEHNR, CDR2 FQNEAQ (reference sequence). As DNA, the CDR3 is TGTGCCAGCAGCTTAGGGCAGAACACTGAAGCTTTCTTT. As protein: CASSLGQNTEAFF.

This clonotype was recorded at least ten times. This chain links TRBV5-1 with TRBJ2-1; 8 nucleotides line up with TRBD2. Germline V CDR1 and CDR2: SGHRS, YFSETQ. The CDR3 length is 14 residues. V lost 5 bases, J lost 3 bases, and 4 bases stayed unmatched. In DNA, the CDR3 is TGCGCCAGCAGTCTAGCGGGTTACTACAATGAGCAGTTCTTC. This sequence encodes CASSLAGYYNEQFF.

This clonotype has a handful of counts. The chain links TRBV19 to TRBJ1-5, with D tentatively TRBD1 (5 bases). Germline V gene lookup returns CDR1 LNHDA and CDR2 SQIVND (reference sequence). Between the trimmed V and J ends, which lost 9 bases and 4 bases, there was a span of 22 bases. The CDR3 is made up of 16 amino acids. The CDR3 DNA follows: TGTGCCAGCACGCAGGGACGGCCGGTGGGGAATCAGCCCCAGCATTTT. Translating it yields CASTQGRPVGNQPQHF.

The chain carries TRBV15 and TRBJ1-5, with 7 bases fitting TRBD1. This CDR3 comprises 13 residues. The V gene's germline CDR1 is LNHNV and CDR2 YYDKDF (reference sequence). V lost 4 bases to trimming and J lost 10 bases; unmatched junction nucleotides: 7. CDR3 coding DNA: TGTGCCACCAGCACCGACAGGGCACCTCCCCAGCATTTT. Encoded protein: CATSTDRAPPQHF.

This clonotype has just a few counts. The chain couples TRBV7-6 to TRBJ2-3; D is ambiguous. Trimming removed 1 base from V and 4 bases from J, with 9 bases in between. Germline V lookup: CDR1 SGHVS, CDR2 FNYEAQ. This CDR3 spans 14 amino acids. The CDR3 spells CASSLGTFSDTQYF. CDR3 nucleotide sequence: TGTGCCAGCAGCTTAGGTACATTTTCAGATACGCAGTATTTT.

This clonotype was observed at least ten times. This chain connects TRBV9 to TRBJ1-2; D not resolved. The CDR3 totals 15 residues. V lost 0 bases and J lost 7, with 16 bases in between. CDR1 and CDR2 from the germline V gene are SGDLS and YYNGEE. This CDR3 reads CASSVGWTPEGGYTF. Written as DNA, the CDR3 is TGTGCCAGCAGCGTAGGATGGACTCCCGAGGGTGGCTACACCTTC.

This clonotype was seen many times. The V call is TRBV7-3, the J call TRBJ1-1; unclear D gene. V dropped 3 bases and J dropped 1 base, with 6 bases sitting between them. This CDR3 has 13 amino acids. From germline, CDR1 is SGHTA and CDR2 FQGTGA. The CDR3 protein is CASSFQENTEAFF. In DNA form, the CDR3 reads TGTGCCAGCAGCTTTCAGGAGAACACTGAAGCTTTCTTT.

This clonotype was seen repeatedly, ten times or more. This sequence joins TRBV18 and TRBJ1-2; TRBD1 matches 10 bases. V shed 5 bases and J 6 bases; nucleotides not matched to a gene: 3. CDR3 size: 13 residues. The germline CDR1 and CDR2 sequences are KGHSH and LQKENI. The CDR3 sequence: CASSFGQGDGYTF. CDR3 sequence (DNA): TGTGCCAGCTCATTTGGACAGGGGGATGGCTACACCTTC.

The V call is TRBV3-1, the J call TRBJ1-3; maybe TRBD1 (6 bases). Germline CDR1 is LGHDT and CDR2 is YNNKEL (reference sequence). CDR3 length equals 15 residues. Trimming shortened V by 6 bases and J by 4 bases, and 16 bases separated the two germline ends. Written as DNA, the CDR3 is TGTGCCAGCAGTCAGGGGAGACCAGGGGGAAACACCATATATTTT. Protein: CASSQGRPGGNTIYF. Complete variable domain (other parts from reference TRBV3-1 and TRBJ1-3): DTAVSQTPKYLVTQMGNDKSIKCEQNLGHDTMYWYKQDSKKFLKIMFSYNNKELIINETVPNRFSPKSPDKAHLNLHINSLELGDSAVYFCASSQGRPGGNTIYFGEGSWLTVV.

Ten or more counts support this clonotype. V gene TRBV12-3 or TRBV12-4 combines with J gene TRBJ1-1, with TRBD1 matching over 8 bases. Trimming removed 4 bases from V and 0 bases from J; junction bases left unmatched: 4. CDR3 size: 15 residues. The chain's CDR3 is CASSYRGSMNTEAFF. CDR3 in DNA: TGTGCCAGCAGTTACAGGGGGAGCATGAACACTGAAGCTTTCTTT.

In this sample, this clonotype turned up many times. The rearrangement links TRBV20-1 to TRBJ2-3; D might be TRBD1 (6 bases). Germline lookup yields CDR1 DFQATT and CDR2 SNEGSKA (reference sequence). CDR3 length: 12 residues. The V end lost 3 bases, the J end lost 5 bases, and 9 bases lay between the germline ends. CDR3 amino acids: CSARGAGDTQYF. In DNA, the CDR3 is TGCAGTGCTAGGGGGGCCGGAGATACGCAGTATTTT.

This clonotype occurred a few times. The chain is built from TRBV2 and TRBJ2-3, with TRBD2 matching 13 bases. Looked up from germline, CDR1 is SNHLY and CDR2 is FYNNEI. The V gene end was trimmed by 1 base and the J gene end by 6 bases; junction bases not matched to a gene: 10. The CDR3 is made up of 18 amino acids. The CDR3 spells CASSEVLAGGPFGDTQYF. The CDR3 DNA follows: TGTGCCAGCAGTGAAGTACTAGCGGGAGGGCCGTTCGGGGATACGCAGTATTTT.

This clonotype was counted only a few times. The chain couples TRBV15 to TRBJ2-5; D is unclear. With 4 bases removed from V and 2 bases from J, the gap between germline ends came to 8 bases. Germline V lookup: CDR1 LNHNV, CDR2 YYDKDF (reference sequence). The length of the CDR3 is 13 residues. CDR3 region: CATSIDLQETQYF. Here the CDR3 DNA reads TGTGCCACCAGCATCGATCTTCAAGAGACCCAGTACTTC. The whole variable domain, remainder taken from reference TRBV15 and TRBJ2-5, is DAMVIQNPRYQVTQFGKPVTLSCSQTLNHNVMYWYQQKSSQAPKLLFHYYDKDFNNEADTPDNFQSRRPNTSFCFLDIRSPGLGDTAMYLCATSIDLQETQYFGPGTRLLVL.